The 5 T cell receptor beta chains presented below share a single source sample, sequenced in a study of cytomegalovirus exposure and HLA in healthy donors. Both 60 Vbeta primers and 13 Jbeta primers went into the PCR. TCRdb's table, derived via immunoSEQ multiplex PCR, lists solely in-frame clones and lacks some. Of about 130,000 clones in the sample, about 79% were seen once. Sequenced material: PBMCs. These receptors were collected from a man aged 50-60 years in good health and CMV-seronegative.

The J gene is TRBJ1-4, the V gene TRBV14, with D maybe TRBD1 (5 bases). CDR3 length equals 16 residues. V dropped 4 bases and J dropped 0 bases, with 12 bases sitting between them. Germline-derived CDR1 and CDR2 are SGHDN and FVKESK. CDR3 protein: CASSPREGTTNEKLFF. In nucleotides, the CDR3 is TGTGCCAGCAGCCCCAGGGAGGGCACAACTAATGAAAAACTGTTTTTT.

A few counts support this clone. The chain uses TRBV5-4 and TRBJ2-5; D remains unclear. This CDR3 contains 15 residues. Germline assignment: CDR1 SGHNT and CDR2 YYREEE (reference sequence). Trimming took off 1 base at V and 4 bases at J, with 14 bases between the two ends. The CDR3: CASSLRLGLSETQYF. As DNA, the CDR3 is TGTGCCAGCAGCTTGCGTCTAGGATTATCAGAGACCCAGTACTTC.

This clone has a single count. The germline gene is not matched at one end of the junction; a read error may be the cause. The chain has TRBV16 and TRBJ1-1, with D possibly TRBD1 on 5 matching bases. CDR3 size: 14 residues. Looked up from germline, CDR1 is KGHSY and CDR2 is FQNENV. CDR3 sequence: CAGSQRQGNTEAFF. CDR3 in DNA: TGTGCCGGCAGCCAACGTCAGGGGAACACTGAAGCTTTCTTT.

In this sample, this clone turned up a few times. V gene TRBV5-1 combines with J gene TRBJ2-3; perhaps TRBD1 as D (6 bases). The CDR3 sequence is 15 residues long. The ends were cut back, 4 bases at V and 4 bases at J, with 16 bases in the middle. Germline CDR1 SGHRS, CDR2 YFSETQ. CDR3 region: CASSNGQKAADTQYF. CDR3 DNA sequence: TGCGCCAGCAGCAATGGACAGAAAGCTGCAGATACGCAGTATTTT. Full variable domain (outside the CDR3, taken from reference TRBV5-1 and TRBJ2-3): KAGVTQTPRYLIKTRGQQVTLSCSPISGHRSVSWYQQTPGQGLQFLFEYFSETQRNKGNFPGRFSGRQFSNSRSEMNVSTLELGDSALYLCASSNGQKAADTQYFGPGTRLTVL.

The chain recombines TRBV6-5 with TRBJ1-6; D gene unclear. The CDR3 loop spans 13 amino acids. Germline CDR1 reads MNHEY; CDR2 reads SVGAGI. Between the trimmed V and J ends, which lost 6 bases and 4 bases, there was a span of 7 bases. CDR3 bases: TGTGCCAGCAGCCCGCGATATAATTCACCCCTCCACTTT. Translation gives CASSPRYNSPLHF.